This entry lists 10 T cell receptor beta chains sequenced from one sample in a study of blood T cell dynamics during melanoma immunotherapy (dated by TCRdb to between 2020 and 2021). The time point label for this specimen denotes: week 3, after first cycle of checkpoint inhibitor. Libraries were built with the immunoSEQ multiplex PCR assay. In its TCRdb copy, this immuneACCESS table keeps in-frame sequences only and misses some clones. Where compared with another copy, unresolved V genes explain less than half of these, and the others have no known cause. The sample table shows some 20,000 clones, and roughly nine tenths are seen once. The ten top clones hold approximately 8% of the sample. The source material was blood, sampled from a patient treated with checkpoint blockade. The source of these receptors is a human donor with melanoma.

This chain links TRBV5-6 with TRBJ2-2; a possible D gene is TRBD1 (5 bases). The CDR3 consists of 15 residues. Germline assignment: CDR1 SGHDT and CDR2 YYEEEE. Trimming took off 5 bases at V and 6 bases at J, with 17 bases between the two ends. In DNA, the CDR3 is TGTGCCAGCAGTTTTGGGCAGGGCAACGCCGGGGAGCTGTTTTTT. Its protein product is CASSFGQGNAGELFF.

The rearrangement joins TRBV28 to TRBJ2-7; no definite D call. Germline-derived CDR1 and CDR2 are MDHEN and SYDVKM. This CDR3 spans 15 amino acids. V lost 3 bases, J lost 2 bases, and 14 bases lay in between. CDR3 coding DNA: TGTGCCAGCAGTTTTATCGGCGGTCGAGCCTACGAGCAGTACTTC. Protein: CASSFIGGRAYEQYF.

The chain recombines TRBV7-2 with TRBJ2-3, with 9 nucleotides matching TRBD2. Germline CDR1 SGHTA, CDR2 FQGNSA. After removal of 4 bases from V and 0 bases from J, the junction contained 5 bases not matched to a gene. There are 16 residues in the CDR3. CDR3 in DNA: TGTGCCAGCAGCTCGCTAGCGGGGTCTAGCACAGATACGCAGTATTTT. Its translation is CASSSLAGSSTDTQYF.

This chain uses TRBV27 with TRBJ2-4; D possibly corresponds to TRBD1 (6 bases). The CDR3 covers 13 residues. Germline V gives CDR1 MNHEY, CDR2 SMNVEV (reference sequence). With 4 bases removed from V and 9 bases from J, the gap between germline ends came to 13 bases. Written as DNA, the CDR3 is TGTGCCAGCAGTTCAGGGGAAGGTGGCATTCAGTACTTC. This translates into CASSSGEGGIQYF.

The chain combines TRBV10-2 with TRBJ1-1, with TRBD1 matching over 7 bases. The CDR3 sequence is 13 residues long. Germline-derived CDR1 and CDR2 are WSHSY and SAAADI. V gave up 6 bases and J gave up 3 bases; unmatched junction bases: 4. Here the CDR3 DNA reads TGCGCCAGCAGCGACAGGGATTACACTGAAGCTTTCTTT. Encoded protein: CASSDRDYTEAFF.

The genes are TRBV27 and TRBJ2-2; 13 bases align to TRBD2. Trimming at V came to 4 bases and at J to 8 bases, leaving 10 bases not matched to a gene. The germline gives CDR1 MNHEY, CDR2 SMNVEV (reference sequence). CDR3 size: 17 residues. The CDR3 loop reads CASSSPTRTSGSGELFF. Here the CDR3 DNA reads TGTGCCAGCAGTTCGCCGACTCGGACTAGCGGGAGTGGGGAGCTGTTTTTT.

This chain connects TRBV2 to TRBJ2-5; D unclear. Near its end, the DNA agrees better with TRBJ2-7, so the J call may be wrong. CDR1 SNHLY and CDR2 FYNNEI come from the germline V gene. The CDR3 length is 11 residues. CDR3 residues: CASSAYDEQYF. The CDR3 DNA reads as TGTGCCAGCAGTGCGTACGACGAGCAGTACTTC.

The chain uses TRBV6-1 and TRBJ2-3; D remains ambiguous. The CDR3 covers 15 residues. V lost 7 bases and J 3 bases, leaving 17 bases between the germline ends. CDR1 MNHNS and CDR2 SASEGT come from the germline V gene. The CDR3 region is CASNPVGIETDTQYF. CDR3 coding DNA: TGTGCCAGCAACCCAGTGGGGATTGAGACAGATACGCAGTATTTT.

The gene calls are TRBV19 and TRBJ1-1; no clear D. This CDR3 contains 12 residues. Trimming shortened V by 6 bases and J by 3 bases, and 8 bases separated the two germline ends. Germline-derived CDR1 and CDR2 are LNHDA and SQIVND (reference sequence). CDR3 amino acids: CASRGGYTEAFF. The CDR3 DNA reads as TGTGCCAGTAGGGGCGGATACACTGAAGCTTTCTTT. Full variable domain (rest looked up from reference TRBV19 and TRBJ1-1): DGGITQSPKYLFRKEGQNVTLSCEQNLNHDAMYWYRQDPGQGLRLIYYSQIVNDFQKGDIAEGYSVSREKKESFPLTVTSAQKNPTAFYLCASRGGYTEAFFGQGTRLTVV.

This chain links TRBV18 with TRBJ2-1; 9 bases are shared with TRBD1. The CDR3 runs 14 residues. CDR1 is KGHSH, CDR2 LQKENI, per germline. The V segment lost 2 bases and the J segment 7 bases; nucleotides outside the gene matches: 3. The CDR3 DNA sequence: TGTGCCAGCTCACCAGGACAGGGGAGAAATGAGCAGTTCTTC. Its protein is CASSPGQGRNEQFF.